This TCR beta chain was sequenced for a study of blood T cell repertoires in COVID-19. About the study: From T cells, B-cell-depleted T cells, or PBMCs came the material, which was cDNA or gDNA.

The J segment lost 5 bases and the V segment lost 6 bases, leaving 7 bases of the junction unmatched. The CDR3 loop spans 14 amino acids. The germline V gene has CDR1 MDHEN and CDR2 SYDVKM. This clone was counted only a few times. Method: immunoSEQ multiplex PCR; TCRdb's copy keeps in-frame clones and lacks some. The table includes 200,000 to 250,000 clones, 80% detected once. Sequencing input: peripheral blood. The clonotype originates from a human donor in a cohort sampled during active COVID-19. This chain links TRBV28 with TRBJ1-1, with 9 positions matching TRBD1. The CDR3 nucleotides read TGTGCCAGCAGATTGGGACAGGGCTGGACTGAAGCTTTCTTT. Translating gives CASRLGQGWTEAFF.